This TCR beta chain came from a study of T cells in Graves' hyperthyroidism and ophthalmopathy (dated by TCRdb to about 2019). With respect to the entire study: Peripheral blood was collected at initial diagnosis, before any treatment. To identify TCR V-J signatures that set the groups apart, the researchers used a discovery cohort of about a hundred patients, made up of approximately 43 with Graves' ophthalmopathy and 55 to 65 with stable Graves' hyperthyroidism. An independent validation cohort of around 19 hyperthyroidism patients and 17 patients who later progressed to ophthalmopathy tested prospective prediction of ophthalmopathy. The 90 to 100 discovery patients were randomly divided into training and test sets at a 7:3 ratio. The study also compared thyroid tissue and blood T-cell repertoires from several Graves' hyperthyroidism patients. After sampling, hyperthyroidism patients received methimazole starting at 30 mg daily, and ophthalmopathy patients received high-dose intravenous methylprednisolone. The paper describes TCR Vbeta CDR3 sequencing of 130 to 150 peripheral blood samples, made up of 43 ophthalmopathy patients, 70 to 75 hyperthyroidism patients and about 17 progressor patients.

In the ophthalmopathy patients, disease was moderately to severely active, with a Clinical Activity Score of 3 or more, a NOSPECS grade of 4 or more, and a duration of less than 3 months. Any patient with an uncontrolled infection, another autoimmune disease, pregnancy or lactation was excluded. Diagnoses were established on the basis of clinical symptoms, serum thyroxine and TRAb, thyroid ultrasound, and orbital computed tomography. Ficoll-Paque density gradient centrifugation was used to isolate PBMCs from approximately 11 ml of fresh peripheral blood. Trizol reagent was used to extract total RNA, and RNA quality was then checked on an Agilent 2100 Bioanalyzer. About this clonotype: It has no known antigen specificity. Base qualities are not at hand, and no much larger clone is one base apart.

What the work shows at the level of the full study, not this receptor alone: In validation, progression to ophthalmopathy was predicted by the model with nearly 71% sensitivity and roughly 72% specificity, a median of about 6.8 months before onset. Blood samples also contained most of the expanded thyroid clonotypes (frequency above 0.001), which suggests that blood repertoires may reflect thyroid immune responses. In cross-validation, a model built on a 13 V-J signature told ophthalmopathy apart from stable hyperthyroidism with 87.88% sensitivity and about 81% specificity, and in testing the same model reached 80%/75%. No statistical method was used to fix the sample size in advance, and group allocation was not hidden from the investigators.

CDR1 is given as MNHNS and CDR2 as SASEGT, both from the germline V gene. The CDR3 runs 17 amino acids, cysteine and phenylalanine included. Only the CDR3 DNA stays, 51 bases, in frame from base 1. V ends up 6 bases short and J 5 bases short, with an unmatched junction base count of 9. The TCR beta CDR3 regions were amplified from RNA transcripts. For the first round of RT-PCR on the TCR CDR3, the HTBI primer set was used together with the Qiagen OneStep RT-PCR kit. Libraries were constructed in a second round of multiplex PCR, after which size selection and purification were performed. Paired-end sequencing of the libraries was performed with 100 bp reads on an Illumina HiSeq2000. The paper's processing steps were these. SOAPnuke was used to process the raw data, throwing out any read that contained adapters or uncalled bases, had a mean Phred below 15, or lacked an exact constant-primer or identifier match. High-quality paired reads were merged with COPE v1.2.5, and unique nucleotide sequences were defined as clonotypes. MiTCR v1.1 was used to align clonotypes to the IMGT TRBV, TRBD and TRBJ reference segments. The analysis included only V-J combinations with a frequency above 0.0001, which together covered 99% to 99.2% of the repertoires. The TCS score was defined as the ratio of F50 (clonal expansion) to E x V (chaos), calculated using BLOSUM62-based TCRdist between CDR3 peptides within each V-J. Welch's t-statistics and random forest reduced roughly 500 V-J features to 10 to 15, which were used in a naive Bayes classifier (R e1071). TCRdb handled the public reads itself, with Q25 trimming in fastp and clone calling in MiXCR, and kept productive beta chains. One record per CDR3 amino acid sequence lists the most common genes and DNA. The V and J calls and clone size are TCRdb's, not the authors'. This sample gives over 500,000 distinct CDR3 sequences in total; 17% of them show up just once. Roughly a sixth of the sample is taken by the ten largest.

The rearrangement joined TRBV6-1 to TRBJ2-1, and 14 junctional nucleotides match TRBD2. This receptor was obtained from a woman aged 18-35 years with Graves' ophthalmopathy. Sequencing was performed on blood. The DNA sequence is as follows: TGTGCCAGCAGAACTGGGACTAGCGGGAGAGGCAACAATGAGCAGTTCTTC. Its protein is CASRTGTSGRGNNEQFF.